These 7 T cell receptor beta chains share one sample of origin, sequenced in a study of blood T cell repertoires in COVID-19. Only in-frame clones appear in the TCRdb table, and some are missing; sequencing was by immunoSEQ multiplex PCR. The profile shows tens of thousands of clones, 77% of them singletons. What was sequenced was peripheral blood. The receptors here all came from a human donor with active or convalescent COVID-19. The donor label of this sample is uncertain.

The chain has TRBV6-6 and TRBJ2-7; 8 bases fit TRBD1. J lost 0 bases, V lost 4 bases, and 2 bases had no gene match. CDR1 and CDR2 from the germline V gene are MNHNY and SVGAGI (reference sequence). The length of the CDR3 is 14 residues. The CDR3 nucleotides read TGTGCCAGCAGTTCTGGACAGGGCTCCTACGAGCAGTACTTC. Protein sequence: CASSSGQGSYEQYF.

The rearrangement links TRBV6-4 to TRBJ2-5; D not certain. Germline assignment: CDR1 MRHNA and CDR2 SNTAGT. The V and J ends lost 0 bases and 2 bases respectively, with 7 bases between them. This CDR3 has 14 amino acids. The CDR3 loop is CASSDSILQETQYF. The CDR3 DNA is TGTGCCAGCAGTGACTCGATACTACAAGAGACCCAGTACTTC.

CDR3 amino acids: CATGPQHF. For the CDR3, the DNA is TGTGCCACAGGGCCCCAGCATTTT. The chain uses TRBV28 and TRBJ1-5; D not certain. The CDR3 consists of 8 residues. V lost 10 bases, J lost 9 bases, and 4 bases lay in between. Germline CDR1 MDHEN, CDR2 SYDVKM.

Many counts were recorded for this clone. The chain employs TRBV9 and TRBJ2-1, with TRBD2 matching over 9 bases. This CDR3 is 15 amino acids long. V was pared by 7 bases and J by 4 bases, with 9 bases of the junction left unmatched. CDR1 and CDR2 from the germline V gene are SGDLS and YYNGEE. The chain's CDR3 is CASAGASGDYNEQFF. The CDR3 region has the DNA TGTGCCAGCGCCGGGGCTAGCGGGGATTACAATGAGCAGTTCTTC.

The table lists this clone with a count of one. The chain's CDR3 is CASSAPFGTDTQYF. In DNA, the CDR3 is TGTGCCAGCAGCGCCCCATTTGGCACAGATACGCAGTATTTT. The V gene is TRBV9, the J gene TRBJ2-3; D remains unclear. Germline assignment: CDR1 SGDLS and CDR2 YYNGEE. The germline V and J ends were trimmed by 3 bases and 1 base, with 9 bases remaining between them. The CDR3 spans 14 residues.

The table lists this clone with a few counts. The chain recombines TRBV24-1 with TRBJ1-2; TRBD1 matches 8 bases. CDR3 length: 12 amino acids. CDR1 and CDR2 (germline): KGHDR, SFDVKD. The V gene end was trimmed by 8 bases and the J gene end by 4 bases; junction bases not matched to a gene: 2. CDR3 DNA sequence: TGTGCCACCACCGACAGGGGCTATGGCTACACCTTC. Residues: CATTDRGYGYTF.

The DNA of the CDR3 is TGCAGTGCTAGTGGGTGGGGGCAATCACCCCTCCACTTT. Encoded protein: CSASGWGQSPLHF. The J gene is TRBJ1-6, the V gene TRBV20-1; D is perhaps TRBD1 (6 bases). The germline V and J ends were trimmed by 3 bases and 10 bases, with 13 bases remaining between them. CDR1 DFQATT and CDR2 SNEGSKA come from the germline V gene (reference sequence). The CDR3 length is 13 residues.